This entry concerns a single T cell receptor beta chain. The antigen remains unidentified. This sample is drawn from a study of T cells in localized non-small cell lung cancer. Study-level results: A median approximately 61 of the top 100 tumor clones appeared in adjacent lung. Greater T cell density in blood accompanied longer overall survival.

The CDR3 sequence is 16 residues long. V dropped 3 bases and J dropped 7 bases, with 20 bases sitting between them. Germline CDR1 and CDR2: SGDLS and YYNGEE. The repertoire was sequenced with immunoSEQ multiplex PCR; TCRdb's copy has only in-frame clones and lacks some. The sample has fewer than 40,000 clones; 86% are singletons. This sequence originates from a male donor older than 55 with stage III lung adenocarcinoma. This chain connects TRBV9 to TRBJ2-1; D may be TRBD1 (7 bases). The specimen was peripheral blood, collected before any cancer treatment. CDR3 coding DNA: TGTGCCAGCAGCGCCGTTCCTCGGACAGGAGGGAATGAGCAGTTCTTC. Amino acid sequence: CASSAVPRTGGNEQFF.